This T cell receptor (beta chain) derives from a study of response to subunit inactivated influenza vaccine. Findings and limits, study-wide: With each seasonal influenza vaccination, the authors suggested, few new T cells are recruited.

Remarks on this clonotype: What it recognizes is unknown.

Each CDR3 protein is one row after TCRdb ran MiXCR on the RT-PCR reads. Of approximately 480,000 distinct CDR3 sequences in the sample, approximately 9.9% were seen once. The sample was PBMCs from blood, taken roughly 47 days after vaccination. This receptor was identified in a man between 50 and 59 years old who received an inactivated influenza vaccine.

CDR3 residues: CASSLGTGRGSYEQFF. The CDR3 DNA sequence: TGTGCCAGCAGCTTAGGTACGGGGCGCGGATCCTACGAGCAGTTCTTC. The V and J genes are TRBV5-5 and TRBJ2-7, with D perhaps matching TRBD1 or TRBD2 (5 bases each). The DNA end lines up better with TRBJ2-1; the J call may be wrong. Germline lookup yields CDR1 SGHKS and CDR2 YYEKEE (reference sequence). The CDR3 loop spans 16 amino acids.